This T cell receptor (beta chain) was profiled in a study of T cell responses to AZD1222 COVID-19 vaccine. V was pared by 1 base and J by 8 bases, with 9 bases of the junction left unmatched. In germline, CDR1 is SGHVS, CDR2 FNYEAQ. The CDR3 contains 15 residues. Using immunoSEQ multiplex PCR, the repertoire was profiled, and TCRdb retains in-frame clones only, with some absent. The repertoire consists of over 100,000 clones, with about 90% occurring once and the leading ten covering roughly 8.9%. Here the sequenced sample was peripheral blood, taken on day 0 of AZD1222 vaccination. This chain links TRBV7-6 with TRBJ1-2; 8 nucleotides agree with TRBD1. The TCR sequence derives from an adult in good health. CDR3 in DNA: TGTGCCAGCAGCTTAGGGCTCCAGGGGGCGGAGGGCTACACCTTC. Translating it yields CASSLGLQGAEGYTF.